This T cell receptor (beta chain) was identified during a study of T-cell reconstitution after alpha-beta-depleted transplantation in children. TCRbeta library preparation incorporated unique molecular identifiers. TCRdb itself ran the PCR reads through MiXCR, one entry per CDR3 protein. The data hold 500,000 to 600,000 distinct CDR3 sequences, with about a quarter observed a single time. This CDR3 comprises 15 residues. CDR1 and CDR2 from the germline V gene are SGHRS and YFSETQ. The V gene lost 3 bases and the J gene lost 5 bases, with 15 bases spanning the gap. This clonotype was sampled from a boy under two years old with Wiskott-Aldrich syndrome, due to receive a stem cell transplant. The sample here was PBMCs, taken before TCRalphabeta/CD19-depleted stem cell transplant. The V and J genes are TRBV5-1 and TRBJ2-1; D gene ambiguous. CDR3 DNA sequence: TGCGCCAGCAGCTCGATAGGTCCACACAACAATGAGCAGTTCTTC. The encoded protein is CASSSIGPHNNEQFF. Looking up the rest from reference TRBV5-1 and TRBJ2-1 gives the full variable domain: KAGVTQTPRYLIKTRGQQVTLSCSPISGHRSVSWYQQTPGQGLQFLFEYFSETQRNKGNFPGRFSGRQFSNSRSEMNVSTLELGDSALYLCASSSIGPHNNEQFFGPGTRLTVL.